The next 13 T cell receptor beta chains were all read from a single sample in a study of OX40 agonist ivuxolimab in advanced cancers. TCRdb's copy holds only in-frame clones and misses some; the assay was immunoSEQ multiplex PCR. The data show about 61,000 clones, more than 80% seen once. Sequencing was performed on CD4+ or CD8+ T cells sorted from blood, taken in a trial of the OX40 agonist ivuxolimab. The receptors stem from an adult with an advanced solid tumor such as melanoma, head and neck, liver or kidney cancer.

The genes are TRBV5-4 and TRBJ2-2; D might be TRBD1 or TRBD2, each matching 5 bases. The CDR3 covers 16 residues. Per germline, CDR1 SGHNT and CDR2 YYREEE (reference sequence). V lost 1 base and J 3 bases, leaving 13 bases between the germline ends. The CDR3 here is CASSLYRGGHTGELFF. CDR3 sequence (DNA): TGTGCCAGCAGCTTGTACCGGGGCGGTCACACCGGGGAGCTGTTTTTT.

The rearrangement uses TRBV7-8 and TRBJ1-2; the D is unclear. The V gene lost 7 bases and the J gene lost 4 bases, with 13 bases spanning the gap. CDR1 and CDR2 from the germline V gene are SGHVS and FQNEAQ. The CDR3 sequence is 13 residues long. The CDR3 here is CASTLDGLYGYTF. CDR3 bases: TGTGCCAGCACTTTGGATGGGCTCTATGGCTACACCTTC.

The rearrangement links TRBV27 to TRBJ2-1; 9 nucleotides line up with TRBD1. CDR1 and CDR2 (germline): MNHEY, SMNVEV (reference sequence). The trim removed 1 base at V and 0 bases at J, leaving 10 bases unmatched. The CDR3 runs 19 residues. DNA of the CDR3: TGTGCCAGCAGTTTATTCTCTCCGGGACAGGGTTACTCCTACAATGAGCAGTTCTTC. It specifies CASSLFSPGQGYSYNEQFF.

The chain is built from TRBV9 and TRBJ1-2; TRBD1 agrees at 9 bases. Germline V CDR1 and CDR2: SGDLS, YYNGEE. Germline trimming cut 3 bases from V and 7 bases from J; bases unmatched to any gene: 7. The CDR3 spans 14 residues. The CDR3: CASSEWTGVFGYTF. The CDR3 nucleotides are TGTGCCAGCAGCGAATGGACAGGGGTTTTTGGCTACACCTTC. The entire variable domain, with the rest obtained from reference TRBV9 and TRBJ1-2, is as follows: DSGVTQTPKHLITATGQRVTLRCSPRSGDLSVYWYQQSLDQGLQFLIQYYNGEERAKGNILERFSAQQFPDLHSELNLSSLELGDSALYFCASSEWTGVFGYTFGSGTRLTVV.

This chain uses TRBV4-3 with TRBJ2-5; 9 bases align to TRBD1. Trimming cost V 0 bases and J 5 bases; bases outside gene matches: 4. The CDR3 spans 15 residues. Per the germline V gene, CDR1 is LGHNA and CDR2 is YSLEER. The CDR3 loop is CASSQEQGAGETQYF. As DNA, the CDR3 is TGCGCCAGCAGCCAAGAACAGGGGGCGGGGGAGACCCAGTACTTC.

The gene calls are TRBV27 and TRBJ2-3; 8 nucleotides line up with TRBD2. This CDR3 is 14 amino acids long. Looked up from germline, CDR1 is MNHEY and CDR2 is SMNVEV (reference sequence). The V segment lost 5 bases and the J segment 1 base; nucleotides outside the gene matches: 2. CDR3 region: CASSGLARTDTQYF. The CDR3 nucleotides are TGTGCCAGCAGTGGACTAGCACGCACAGATACGCAGTATTTT.

The chain uses TRBV6-5 and TRBJ1-5; weak D call: TRBD1 (6 bases). The length of the CDR3 is 15 residues. Germline V gene data show CDR1 as MNHEY and CDR2 as SVGAGI. Trimming left V 6 bases short and J 0 bases short, with 12 bases between. CDR3 in DNA: TGTGCCAGCAGACGGGACATGGTTAGCAATCAGCCCCAGCATTTT. Protein sequence: CASRRDMVSNQPQHF.

The chain is built from TRBV6-5 and TRBJ2-1, with D possibly TRBD1 on 6 matching bases. CDR3 size: 14 residues. Trimming stripped 6 bases from V and 4 bases from J, with 13 bases between. Germline V CDR1 and CDR2: MNHEY, SVGAGI. CDR3 sequence (DNA): TGTGCCAGCAGCCGACAGGTCGAGTACAATGAGCAGTTCTTC. Protein product: CASSRQVEYNEQFF.

The CDR3 nucleotides are TGTGCCAGCAGCTTGCGACGTGGTGAAAAACTGTTTTTT. Protein product: CASSLRRGEKLFF. The chain links TRBV5-8 to TRBJ1-4; no clear D gene. The germline gives CDR1 SGHTS, CDR2 YDEGEE. V shed 1 base and J shed 7 bases, with 8 bases lying between them. The length of the CDR3 is 13 residues.

The rearrangement links TRBV10-3 to TRBJ2-5; TRBD2 aligns across 7 bases. With 2 bases clipped from V and 6 bases from J, the junction kept 9 bases outside the gene matches. The CDR3 extends over 15 amino acids. Germline V lookup: CDR1 ENHRY, CDR2 SYGVKD. In nucleotides, the CDR3 is TGTGCCATCAGTGAGCAGGGAGGGGAGCCAAAGACCCAGTACTTC. Protein: CAISEQGGEPKTQYF.

This clone showed up just once. The chain carries TRBV6-1 and TRBJ2-4, with D possibly TRBD2 on 5 matching bases. There are 16 residues in the CDR3. Deletions cut 1 base from V and 0 bases from J, with 10 bases between. Germline V lookup: CDR1 MNHNS, CDR2 SASEGT. The chain's CDR3 is CASSEEGVKAKNIQYF. The CDR3 DNA sequence: TGTGCCAGCAGTGAAGAGGGAGTAAAAGCCAAAAACATTCAGTACTTC.

This chain links TRBV5-6 with TRBJ1-1; 7 bases match TRBD1. V was clipped by 4 bases and J by 1 base; unmatched bases: 7. The germline gives CDR1 SGHDT, CDR2 YYEEEE. CDR3 length: 15 amino acids. CDR3 region: CASSPRRDRNTEAFF. In DNA form, the CDR3 reads TGTGCCAGCAGCCCCCGCCGGGACAGGAACACTGAAGCTTTCTTT.

V is TRBV7-9 and J is TRBJ1-5, with a weak D call TRBD1 (5 bases). The V and J ends lost 0 bases and 7 bases respectively, with 13 bases between them. CDR1 SEHNR and CDR2 FQNEAQ come from the germline V gene (reference sequence). The CDR3 covers 15 residues. In DNA form, the CDR3 reads TGTGCCAGCAGCTTAGCTGAGGGGAGAAGCCAGCCCCAGCATTTT. It codes for CASSLAEGRSQPQHF.